The 21 T cell receptor beta chains below come from one sample, sequenced in a study of blood T cell repertoires in COVID-19 (dated by TCRdb to about 2020). Libraries were made using the immunoSEQ multiplex PCR assay. TCRdb's version of the immuneACCESS table is confined to in-frame rearrangements and falls short of the full clone set. An unresolved V gene accounts for under half of the shortfall where checked; the remainder is of unknown origin. The sample has around 300,000 clones on record, approximately 86% of them singletons. Around 13% of the sample is in the top ten clones. The sequencing sample was made of peripheral blood. Receptors originate from a woman in her sixties or seventies with COVID-19, enrolled during active disease.

CDR3 region: CASSSGRDYGYTF. CDR3 sequence (DNA): TGCGCCAGCAGCTCAGGCAGGGACTATGGCTACACCTTC. The chain combines TRBV5-1 with TRBJ1-2; a weak D match, TRBD1 (5 bases). The CDR3 runs to 13 residues. Germline CDR1 SGHRS, CDR2 YFSETQ. Trimming shortened V by 3 bases and J by 3 bases, and 9 bases separated the two germline ends.

The genes are TRBV27 and TRBJ1-5, with D perhaps matching TRBD1 (6 bases). The length of the CDR3 is 14 residues. Germline CDR1 reads MNHEY; CDR2 reads SMNVEV (reference sequence). V was cut by 1 base and J by 6 bases, with 10 bases left in between. The CDR3 DNA reads as TGTGCCAGCAGTTTATTCGACAGGTCTCAGCCCCAGCATTTT. It yields the protein CASSLFDRSQPQHF.

This clone turned up a few times. The chain joins TRBV24-1 to TRBJ2-6; possible D gene TRBD1, 6 bases. Trimming took 4 bases from V and 0 from J, leaving 9 bases between them. The CDR3 is made up of 16 amino acids. From germline, CDR1 is KGHDR and CDR2 SFDVKD. The DNA for the CDR3 is TGTGCCACCAGTGAATCGACAGGCTCTGGGGCCAACGTCCTGACTTTC. Translation gives CATSESTGSGANVLTF.

This clone occurred once. The V gene is TRBV5-1, the J gene TRBJ2-7; TRBD1 aligns across 12 bases. Germline-derived CDR1 and CDR2 are SGHRS and YFSETQ. The CDR3 length is 16 residues. The trim removed 4 bases at V and 7 bases at J, leaving 12 bases unmatched. CDR3 region: CASSRAGQGAEGEQYF. The CDR3 DNA sequence: TGCGCCAGCAGCCGGGCGGGACAGGGGGCCGAGGGGGAGCAGTACTTC.

This clone was counted a single time. Other DNA variants within this sample encode the same CDR3. The genes are TRBV30 and TRBJ1-5; possibly TRBD1 for D (5 bases). V lost 5 bases to trimming and J lost 0 bases, with 8 bases between them. CDR1 is GTSNPN, CDR2 SVGIG, per germline (reference sequence). The CDR3 is made up of 13 amino acids. DNA for the CDR3: TGTGCCTGGTCTGACAGTAGCAATCAGCCCCAGCATTTT. Translation: CAWSDSSNQPQHF.

The CDR3 sequence is CASSLNERDRVAVGYTF. DNA of the CDR3: TGTGCCAGCAGCTTAAATGAGCGGGACAGGGTTGCTGTAGGCTACACCTTC. The V gene is TRBV27, the J gene TRBJ1-2, with 9 bases identical to TRBD1. CDR3 length: 17 amino acids. From germline, CDR1 is MNHEY and CDR2 SMNVEV (reference sequence). V was clipped by 6 bases and J by 8 bases; unmatched bases: 19.

The V and J genes are TRBV5-1 and TRBJ1-1; 7 bases line up with TRBD1. This CDR3 is 16 amino acids long. Germline loops: CDR1 SGHRS, CDR2 YFSETQ. V shed 3 bases and J 1 base; nucleotides not matched to a gene: 9. CDR3 sequence (DNA): TGCGCCAGCAGCTGGGGTACGAGACAGGGGAACACTGAAGCTTTCTTT. It translates to CASSWGTRQGNTEAFF.

The chain uses TRBV10-3 and TRBJ2-1; 7 bases are a match to TRBD1. The V gene end was trimmed by 10 bases and the J gene end by 4 bases; junction bases not matched to a gene: 1. From germline, CDR1 is ENHRY and CDR2 SYGVKD. The CDR3 is 11 amino acids. CDR3: CATTGYNEQFF. In DNA, the CDR3 is TGTGCCACGACAGGGTACAATGAGCAGTTCTTC.

The J gene is TRBJ2-1, the V gene TRBV20-1; D might be TRBD2 (5 bases). V lost 4 bases and J 16 bases, leaving 14 bases between the germline ends. This CDR3 has 10 amino acids. In germline, CDR1 is DFQATT, CDR2 SNEGSKA (reference sequence). CDR3: CSAKASFHFF. The CDR3 DNA is TGCAGTGCTAAGGCTAGCTTTCATTTCTTC.

The gene calls are TRBV11-2 and TRBJ1-1; 11 bases align to TRBD1. V shed 7 bases, J shed 4 bases, and the junction held 14 bases outside the gene matches. Germline lookup yields CDR1 SGHAT and CDR2 FQNNGV. This CDR3 contains 17 residues. The CDR3 region is CASNYRTGGPWGTEAFF. The CDR3 coding sequence is TGTGCCAGCAACTACAGGACAGGGGGCCCCTGGGGCACTGAAGCTTTCTTT.

The rearrangement links TRBV19 to TRBJ1-5; 9 positions agree with TRBD1. CDR1 and CDR2 (germline): LNHDA, SQIVND (reference sequence). This CDR3 has 15 amino acids. J gave up 2 bases and V 10 bases, and 9 bases lay outside the gene matches. This CDR3 reads CATNLRDRGNQPQHF. The CDR3 DNA sequence: TGTGCCACTAATCTCCGGGACAGGGGCAATCAGCCCCAGCATTTT.

The chain recombines TRBV5-1 with TRBJ1-1; D is undetermined. This CDR3 contains 12 residues. Germline values: CDR1 SGHRS, CDR2 YFSETQ. Trimming removed 1 base at V and 6 bases at J, with 7 bases between. CDR3 amino acids: CASSLNLAEAFF. CDR3 DNA sequence: TGCGCCAGCAGCTTGAACCTAGCTGAAGCTTTCTTT.

V gene TRBV28 combines with J gene TRBJ2-7; 7 bases line up with TRBD2. V was pared by 5 bases and J by 5 bases, with 12 bases of the junction left unmatched. This CDR3 spans 15 amino acids. Germline loops: CDR1 MDHEN, CDR2 SYDVKM. The CDR3 loop is CASSPWGGGANEQYF. As DNA, the CDR3 is TGTGCCAGCAGTCCCTGGGGGGGAGGGGCAAACGAGCAGTACTTC.

This clone has only one observation. A junction end diverges from the germline sequence, so it may reflect a read error. Other DNA sequences in the same sample also yield this CDR3. The chain has TRBV10-3 and TRBJ1-2; 9 bases agree with TRBD1. The germline V gene has CDR1 ENHRY and CDR2 SYGVKD. This CDR3 comprises 14 residues. The CDR3 DNA follows: TGTGCCATCAGATCGGGACAGGGAATCTATGGCTATACCTTC. It encodes CAIRSGQGIYGYTF.

The chain joins TRBV30 to TRBJ1-2, with 7 positions matching TRBD1. CDR3 length equals 13 residues. Germline CDR1 is GTSNPN and CDR2 is SVGIG (reference sequence). This chain's CDR3 is CAARRGENYGYTF. The CDR3 DNA is TGTGCGGCACGCAGGGGGGAGAACTATGGCTACACCTTC.

In this sample, this clone turned up once. J is TRBJ2-7 and V is TRBV6-5; TRBD2 is a possible D gene (7 bases). This CDR3 has 14 residues. V was shortened by 6 bases and J by 7 bases, with 19 bases between the two germline ends. Looked up from germline, CDR1 is MNHEY and CDR2 is SVGAGI. For the CDR3, the DNA is TGTGCCAGCAGCGGGGCGTCGGGGGGCGGAGAGCAGTACTTC. Translated: CASSGASGGGEQYF.

This sequence joins TRBV7-6 and TRBJ2-5; 8 bases align to TRBD2. Germline CDR1 SGHVS, CDR2 FNYEAQ. V dropped 1 base and J dropped 2; count of bases not matched to a gene: 12. The length of the CDR3 is 18 residues. Here the CDR3 DNA reads TGTGCCAGCAGCTTAGAAACAGCGGGGGTAACCAGGCAAGAGACCCAGTACTTC. Amino acid sequence: CASSLETAGVTRQETQYF.

V is TRBV6-5 and J is TRBJ2-2, with unresolved D. This CDR3 spans 16 amino acids. Germline CDR1 MNHEY, CDR2 SVGAGI. V lost 4 bases, J lost 1 base, and 13 bases lay in between. This CDR3 reads CASSSRYSLNTGELFF. CDR3 nucleotide sequence: TGTGCCAGCAGTTCTCGGTATAGCTTGAACACCGGGGAGCTGTTTTTT.

J is TRBJ1-1 and V is TRBV7-9, with a possible D match to TRBD1 (6 bases). Trimming removed 4 bases from V and 2 bases from J, with 11 bases in between. The CDR3 loop spans 14 amino acids. Germline-derived CDR1 and CDR2 are SEHNR and FQNEAQ (reference sequence). DNA for the CDR3: TGTGCCAGCAGCTCAGACAGGTCAAACACTGAAGCTTTCTTT. The encoded protein is CASSSDRSNTEAFF.

V and J are TRBV20-1 and TRBJ2-1; the match to TRBD2 covers 11 bases. CDR3 length: 15 residues. V was pared by 3 bases and J by 5 bases, with 6 bases of the junction left unmatched. Germline V gene data show CDR1 as DFQATT and CDR2 as SNEGSKA (reference sequence). The CDR3 region is CSASGLAGGHNEQFF. As DNA, the CDR3 is TGCAGTGCTAGTGGGCTAGCGGGGGGTCACAATGAGCAGTTCTTC.

V and J are TRBV4-1 and TRBJ2-1, with a tentative D call TRBD1 (6 bases). V lost 4 bases to trimming and J lost 12 bases, with 13 bases between them. The length of the CDR3 is 12 residues. From germline, CDR1 is MGHRA and CDR2 YSYEKL. CDR3 sequence: CASSPQGPPQFF. CDR3 nucleotides: TGCGCCAGCAGCCCCCAGGGGCCTCCGCAGTTCTTC.